The following is a TCR beta chain sequence with its context. In this sample, this clonotype turned up once. Its antigen is still unknown. Possible read error: a much larger clone is one base away. The TCR beta CDR3 regions were amplified from RNA transcripts. For the first round of RT-PCR on the TCR CDR3, the HTBI primer set was used together with the Qiagen OneStep RT-PCR kit. A second multiplex PCR round built the libraries, followed by size selection and purification. Paired-end sequencing of the libraries was performed with 100 bp reads on an Illumina HiSeq2000. The authors' pipeline ran thus. SOAPnuke was used to process the raw data, removing reads that contained adapters or uncalled bases, had a mean Phred below 15, or lacked an exact match to the constant primer or identifier. High-quality paired reads were merged with COPE v1.2.5, and unique nucleotide sequences were defined as clonotypes. MiTCR v1.1 was used to align the clonotypes against IMGT TRBV, TRBD and TRBJ reference segments. Only V-J combinations with frequency above 0.0001, covering 99% to 99.2% of repertoires, were analysed. A TCS score was defined as the ratio between F50 (clonal expansion) and ExV (chaos), using BLOSUM62-based TCRdist between CDR3 peptides within each V-J. Welch's t-statistics and random forest reduced 514 V-J features to under 15, which were used in a naive Bayes classifier (R e1071). TCRdb applied fastp at Q25 and MiXCR to the public reads, then kept only in-frame beta chains. Every distinct CDR3 protein forms one entry, paired with its most common genes and DNA. TCRdb's processing, not the authors' own work, is the source of the V and J calls. This sample comprises around 440,000 distinct CDR3 sequences, about 15% of them detected only once. The ten largest account for around 14% of the sample.

The source of the sample is a study of T cells in Graves' hyperthyroidism and ophthalmopathy (dated by TCRdb to the late 2010s). About the full investigation: Peripheral blood was sampled at the time of initial diagnosis, prior to any treatment. A discovery cohort of roughly 100 patients, approximately 45 with Graves' ophthalmopathy and approximately 55 with stable Graves' hyperthyroidism, was used to find distinguishing TCR V-J signatures. Prospective prediction of ophthalmopathy was tested in an independent validation cohort of approximately 18 hyperthyroidism patients and 15 to 17 patients who later progressed to ophthalmopathy. The roughly 94 discovery patients were randomly divided into training and test sets at a 7:3 ratio. In addition, the study compared T-cell repertoires in thyroid tissue and in blood from six Graves' hyperthyroidism patients. Following sampling, methimazole starting at 30 mg daily was given to hyperthyroidism patients, and high-dose intravenous methylprednisolone was given to ophthalmopathy patients. According to the paper, TCR Vbeta CDR3 sequencing was carried out on 120 to 150 peripheral blood samples, which came from under 50 ophthalmopathy, 80 or so hyperthyroidism and 17 progressor patients. What the research found in general, with its limitations: A model built on a 13 V-J signature distinguished ophthalmopathy from stable hyperthyroidism, reaching around 90% sensitivity and about 81% specificity in cross-validation and 80%/75% in testing. Most expanded thyroid clonotypes (frequency above 0.001) were also found in blood, which suggests that blood repertoires may mirror thyroid immune responses. Sample size was not statistically predetermined, and blinding of investigators to group allocation was not performed. In validation, the model predicted progression to ophthalmopathy a median of about 5.9 months before onset, with approximately 70% sensitivity and 72.22% specificity.

Reading the germline V gene gives CDR1 MNHEY and CDR2 SVGEGT. Spanning cysteine to phenylalanine, the CDR3 consists of 14 amino acids. Only the CDR3 region is kept as DNA, spanning 42 bases read in frame from base 1. Stable Graves' hyperthyroidism was defined as no progression to ophthalmopathy during 18 months of follow-up. Hyperthyroidism patients were newly diagnosed, had a disease duration of under 2 months, and were aged 18 to 65 years. Any patient with an uncontrolled infection, another autoimmune disease, pregnancy or lactation was excluded. Diagnoses were established on the basis of clinical symptoms, serum thyroxine and TRAb, thyroid ultrasound, and orbital computed tomography. Ficoll-Paque density gradient centrifugation was used to isolate PBMCs from 8.5 to 10 ml of fresh peripheral blood. Total RNA was extracted with Trizol reagent, and quality was checked on an Agilent 2100 Bioanalyzer.

The origin of this receptor is a young woman with Graves' hyperthyroidism. The source material was blood. The V gene is TRBV6-2 or TRBV6-3 and the J gene is TRBJ1-3; TRBD1 might be the D gene, on 6 matching bases. The nucleotide sequence is TGTGCCAGCAAAGGGGGTCTCTCTGGAAACGCCATATATTTT. Its amino acids are CASKGGLSGNAIYF.